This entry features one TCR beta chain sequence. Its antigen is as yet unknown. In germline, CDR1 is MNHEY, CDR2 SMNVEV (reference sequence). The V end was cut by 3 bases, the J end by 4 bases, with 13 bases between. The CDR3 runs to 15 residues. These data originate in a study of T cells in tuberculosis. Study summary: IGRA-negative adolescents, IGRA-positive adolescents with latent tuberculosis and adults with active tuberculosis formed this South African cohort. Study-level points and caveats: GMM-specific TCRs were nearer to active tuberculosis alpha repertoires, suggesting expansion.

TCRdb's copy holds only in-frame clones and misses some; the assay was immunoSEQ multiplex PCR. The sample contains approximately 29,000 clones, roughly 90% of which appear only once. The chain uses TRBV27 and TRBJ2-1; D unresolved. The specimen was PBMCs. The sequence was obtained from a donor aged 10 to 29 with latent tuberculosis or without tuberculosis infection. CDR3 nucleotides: TGTGCCAGCAGTTTGGGCCCACCGAAATACAATGAGCAGTTCTTC. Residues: CASSLGPPKYNEQFF.